The clone carrying this T cell receptor beta chain was counted many times. Its antigen is unknown. This entry comes from a study of T cell repertoires in cytomegalovirus infection. Background on the study: Signatures in public TCR beta sequences pointed to both CMV infection and matching HLA type.

TCRdb itself ran the reads through MiXCR, one entry per CDR3 protein. Here the sample spans approximately 500,000 distinct CDR3 sequences, about 10% being singletons. The J segment lost 3 bases and the V segment lost 11 bases, leaving 3 bases of the junction unmatched. The CDR3 has 11 amino acids. Looked up from germline, CDR1 is MNHEY and CDR2 is SVGEGT. Study observations and caveats: What dominated the ex vivo response were HLA-C-restricted CMV-specific TCR beta clonotypes.

This TCR came from a human donor in good health (CMV status not recorded). Some clones in this sample may be carry-over from other donors' samples. The material sequenced was PBMCs. The genes are TRBV6-2 or TRBV6-3 and TRBJ2-7, with 8 bases matching TRBD2. The CDR3 loop is CAGGGIYEQYF. In DNA form, the CDR3 reads TGTGCCGGCGGGGGGATCTACGAGCAGTACTTC.